Shown below are 9 T cell receptor beta chains from a single sample sequenced in a study of monozygotic twins with inflammatory bowel disease. TCRdb reprocessed the 5' RACE reads; each CDR3 protein has one entry and no DNA is given. The sample data list approximately 400,000 distinct CDR3 sequences. The specimen was blood. All receptors come from a human donor with ulcerative colitis or Crohn's disease, or a healthy co-twin of an affected twin (not recorded which).

The J gene is TRBJ2-1, the V gene TRBV4-3; absent DNA, TCRdb's TRBD2 call cannot be checked. CDR3 length equals 16 residues. Germline assignment: CDR1 LGHNA and CDR2 YSLEER. The CDR3 protein is CASSQTSGRALDEQFF.

The genes are TRBV12-3 or TRBV12-4 and TRBJ2-7; checking the TCRdb D call of TRBD1 is not possible without DNA. This CDR3 is 14 amino acids long. The CDR3 protein is CASSLADRSYEQYF.

The V and J genes are TRBV27 and TRBJ1-5; TCRdb's D gene call, TRBD1, goes unchecked for lack of DNA. The CDR3 consists of 14 residues. Germline V lookup: CDR1 MNHEY, CDR2 SMNVEV (reference sequence). Here the CDR3 reads CASRPGQHNQPQHF.

The chain is built from TRBV4-1 and TRBJ1-4; lacking DNA, the TRBD1 call made by TCRdb goes unchecked. CDR1 is MGHRA, CDR2 YSYEKL, per germline. The CDR3 consists of 16 residues. The CDR3 here is CASSLRYGNRNEKLFF.

The J gene is TRBJ2-7, the V gene TRBV7-2. CDR1 SGHTA and CDR2 FQGNSA come from the germline V gene. The CDR3 is 11 residues long. The CDR3 region is CASRLGNEQYF.

V is TRBV5-1 and J is TRBJ1-2; TCRdb lists TRBD1, though no DNA is available to test this call. CDR3 size: 13 residues. CDR1 SGHRS and CDR2 YFSETQ come from the germline V gene. Here the CDR3 reads CASREGDQGSYTF.

The J gene is TRBJ2-1, the V gene TRBV25-1; TCRdb lists TRBD1, though no DNA is available to test this call. Germline V gene sequence: CDR1 MGHDK, CDR2 SYGVNS. CDR3 length equals 16 residues. CDR3 sequence reads: CASSAAGASSYNEQFF. Based on the CDR3 plus reference TRBV25-1 and TRBJ2-1, the full variable domain is EADIYQTPRYLVIGTGKKITLECSQTMGHDKMYWYQQDPGMELHLIHYSYGVNSTEKGDLSSESTVSRIRTEHFPLTLESARPSHTSQYLCASSAAGASSYNEQFFGPGTRLTVL.

The rearrangement joins TRBV7-2 to TRBJ1-5. From germline, CDR1 is SGHTA and CDR2 FQGNSA. The CDR3 totals 13 residues. The CDR3 sequence is CASSFDGGGPQHF.

The rearrangement uses TRBV5-4 and TRBJ1-1; TCRdb gives TRBD1 as the D gene, but with no DNA this cannot be confirmed. CDR1 and CDR2 (germline): SGHNT, YYREEE (reference sequence). The CDR3 covers 16 residues. This chain's CDR3 is CASSLPAAGTNTEAFF.